This T cell receptor (beta chain) originates from a study of T cells in Graves' hyperthyroidism and ophthalmopathy. Study results and caveats: Among clonotypes expanded in thyroid above 0.001, most were also found in blood.

Germline assignment: CDR1 MDHEN and CDR2 SYDVKM. With 4 bases removed from V and 6 bases from J, the gap between germline ends came to 5 bases. This CDR3 contains 11 residues. This clonotype showed up many times. Its target is not known. Authors of the study amplified TCR beta CDR3 regions from RNA transcripts. Primed by the HTBI set, a first-round RT-PCR was run on the TCR CDR3. MiXCR was run by TCRdb on the multiplex PCR reads, yielding one entry per CDR3 protein. This table has roughly 180,000 distinct CDR3 sequences, about 9.4% appearing once. Investigators excluded patients with uncontrolled infection, other autoimmune disease, pregnancy or lactation. Diagnostic assessment was based on clinical symptoms, serum thyroxine and TRAb, thyroid ultrasound and orbital computed tomography.

Sequenced material: blood. The gene calls are TRBV28 and TRBJ2-3; no clear D gene. This sequence originates from a woman between 18 and 29 years old with Graves' hyperthyroidism that later progressed to Graves' ophthalmopathy. The CDR3 sequence is CASSYGDTQYF. CDR3 in DNA: TGTGCCAGCAGTTATGGCGATACGCAGTATTTT.